The T cell receptor beta chain under discussion was sequenced for a study of naive and memory T cell subsets. General study points: Possibly reflecting memory cells re-expressing CD45RA, a few larger clonotypes occurred in naive repertoires, especially CD8. Over 95% of naive TCR sequences appeared only once after error correction, unlike memory subsets. Clonotypes here are unpaired alpha or beta chain sequences.

Trimming took 3 bases from V and 10 from J, leaving 19 bases between them. This CDR3 comprises 15 residues. The V gene's germline CDR1 is DFQATT and CDR2 SNEGSKA (reference sequence). An equimolar mix of two oligonucleotides served as the beta constant-region primer for TRBC1 and TRBC2. Ligated cDNA was amplified by four rounds of PCR with nested alpha and beta constant-region primers and SP2. An oligonucleotide with the SP2 primer and a 12-nucleotide UMI was ligated to the cDNA 3' end. TCRdb analysed the UMI-ligation and nested PCR reads with MiXCR anew, one entry per CDR3 protein. The table records about 90,000 distinct CDR3 sequences, approximately 10% of them present only once. This clonotype was seen repeatedly, ten times or more. Its antigen is unknown.

The chain employs TRBV20-1 and TRBJ1-6; perhaps TRBD1 as D (5 bases). Sequenced: naive CD4+ T cells from blood. The receptor was derived from a human donor in good health. The CDR3 sequence: CSASPVTGPSSPLHF. The DNA for the CDR3 is TGCAGTGCTAGTCCGGTTACAGGCCCTTCATCACCCCTCCACTTT.